This T cell receptor (beta chain) stems from a study of beta chain features in type 1 diabetes. Study-wide points: Researchers report that Type 1 diabetes patients had moderately but significantly shorter TCRB CDR3s across all four CD4+ subsets.

This clone was found a few times. Its antigen is undetermined. V dropped 9 bases and J dropped 4; count of bases not matched to a gene: 7. CDR3 size: 13 residues. From germline, CDR1 is LNHDA and CDR2 SQIVND (reference sequence). Investigators reverse transcribed all isolated RNA, so they sequenced expressed TCRB transcripts. The table came from immunoSEQ multiplex PCR; TCRdb's copy has only in-frame clones and leaves some out. The table records 300,000 to 350,000 clones, approximately 13% of them present only once. Sequencing used naive CD4+ T cells from blood. This TCR was recovered from a woman younger than 35 with type 1 diabetes. This chain uses TRBV19 with TRBJ1-1; 8 positions agree with TRBD1. CDR3 sequence reads: CASRGQGSTEAFF. The CDR3 DNA reads as TGTGCCAGCAGAGGACAGGGTAGCACTGAAGCTTTCTTT.